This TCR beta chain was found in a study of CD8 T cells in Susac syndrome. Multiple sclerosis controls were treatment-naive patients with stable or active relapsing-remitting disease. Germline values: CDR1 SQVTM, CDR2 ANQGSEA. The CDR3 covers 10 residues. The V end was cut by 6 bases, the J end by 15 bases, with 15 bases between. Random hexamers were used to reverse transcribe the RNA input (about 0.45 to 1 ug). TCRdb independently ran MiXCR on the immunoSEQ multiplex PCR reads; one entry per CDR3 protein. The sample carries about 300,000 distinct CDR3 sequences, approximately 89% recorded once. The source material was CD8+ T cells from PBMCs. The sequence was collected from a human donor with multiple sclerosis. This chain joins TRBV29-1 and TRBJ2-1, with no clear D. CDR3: CSVSQPPWFF. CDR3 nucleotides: TGCAGCGTCTCTCAGCCCCCTTGGTTCTTC.